This TCR beta chain came from a study of radiotherapy plus CTLA-4 blockade in lung cancer. About this clone itself: The antigen is unknown.

Ipilimumab-mediated CTLA-4 blockade plus focal radiation was given to patients having chemo-refractory metastatic non-small-cell lung cancer. Germline-derived CDR1 and CDR2 are KGHSH and LQKENI. The CDR3 consists of 16 residues. Trimming removed 1 base at V and 4 bases at J, with 15 bases between. Overall study findings and caveats: Blood TCR clones of tumor origin expanded after radiotherapy plus ipilimumab.

Clones were sequenced by immunoSEQ multiplex PCR, and TCRdb holds only the in-frame ones, with some missing. The table records about 91,000 clones, about two thirds of them present only once. The rearrangement uses TRBV18 and TRBJ2-3; the D gene is possibly TRBD1 (6 bases). Material: peripheral blood, obtained from a patient treated with radiotherapy plus ipilimumab. This sequence originates from a human donor with non-small cell lung cancer that progressed on radiotherapy plus ipilimumab. The CDR3 DNA reads TGTGCCAGCTCACCACGAACAGGGCATCGGGCAGATACGCAGTATTTT. This encodes CASSPRTGHRADTQYF.